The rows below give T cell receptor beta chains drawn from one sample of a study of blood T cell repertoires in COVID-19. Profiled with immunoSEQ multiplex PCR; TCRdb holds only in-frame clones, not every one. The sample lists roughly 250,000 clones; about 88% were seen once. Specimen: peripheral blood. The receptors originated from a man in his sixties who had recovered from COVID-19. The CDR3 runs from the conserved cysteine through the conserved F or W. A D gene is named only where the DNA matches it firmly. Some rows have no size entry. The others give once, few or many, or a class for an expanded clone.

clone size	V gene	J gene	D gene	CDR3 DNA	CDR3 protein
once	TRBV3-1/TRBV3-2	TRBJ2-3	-	TGTGCCAGCAGCCAGCCTAGGATGGATACGCAGTATTTT	CASSQPRMDTQYF
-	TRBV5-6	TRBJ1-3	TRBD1	TGTGCCAGCAGCTTGGGTGGGACAGGAGGAAACACCATATATTTT	CASSLGGTGGNTIYF
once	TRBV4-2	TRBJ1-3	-	TGTGCCAGCAGCCAAGGGAGAGACTCTGGAAACACCATATATTTT	CASSQGRDSGNTIYF
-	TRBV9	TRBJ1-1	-	TGTGCCAGCAGCGTAGAACAGGGCCACACTGAAGCTTTCTTT	CASSVEQGHTEAFF
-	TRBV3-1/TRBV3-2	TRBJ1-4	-	TGTGCCAGCAGGGCCCTCGGGGAGGGGGAAAAACTGTTTTTT	CASRALGEGEKLFF
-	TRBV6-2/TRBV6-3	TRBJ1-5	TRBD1	TGTGCCAGCAGCTTCGACAGGGGGCGAGGGGAAAGCAATCAGCCCCAGCATTTT	CASSFDRGRGESNQPQHF
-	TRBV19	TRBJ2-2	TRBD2	TGTGCCAGTAGTATTAATGGCGGGGGGGCGAACACCGGGGAGCTGTTTTTT	CASSINGGGANTGELFF
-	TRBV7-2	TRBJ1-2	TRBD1	TGTGCCAGCAGCAACCTAGGGACAGGAGGCTACACCTTC	CASSNLGTGGYTF
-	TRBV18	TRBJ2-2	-	TGTGCCAGCTCAGCCGACAGACAGAACACCGGGGAGCTGTTTTTT	CASSADRQNTGELFF
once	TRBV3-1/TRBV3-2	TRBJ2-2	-	TGTGCCAGCAGCCAAGTTGAATTCGCGATCACCGGGGAGCTGTTTTTT	CASSQVEFAITGELFF
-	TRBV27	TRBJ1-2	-	TGTGCCAGCAGTCCGACAGAGTACTATGGCTACACCTTC	CASSPTEYYGYTF
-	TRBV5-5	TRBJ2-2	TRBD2	TGTGCCAGCAGCCAGGGACTAGCGGGGGGCAACACCGGGGAGCTGTTTTTT	CASSQGLAGGNTGELFF
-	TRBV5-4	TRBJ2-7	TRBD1	TGTGCCAGCAGCTTGGGAGGGACAGGCTCCTACGAGCAGTACTTC	CASSLGGTGSYEQYF
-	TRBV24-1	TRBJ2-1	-	TGTGCCACCAGTGACCCTACAGGGCCCCTTGGGCAGTTCTTC	CATSDPTGPLGQFF
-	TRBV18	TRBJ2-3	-	TGTGCCAGCTCACCACCGCAGCGTTACACAGATACGCAGTATTTT	CASSPPQRYTDTQYF
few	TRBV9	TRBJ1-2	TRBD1	TGTGCCAGCAGCGACCCCGTTTTCCAGACAGGGGCCGTCGATACGGTCCTGGGCTACACCTTC	CASSDPVFQTGAVDTVLGYTF
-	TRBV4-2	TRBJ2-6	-	TGTGCCAGCAGCCAAGAAGGGGATAACTCTGGGGCCAACGTCCTGACTTTC	CASSQEGDNSGANVLTF
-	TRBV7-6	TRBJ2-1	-	TGTGCCAGCAGCCGGCGAAGCGGGCCTAGCTCCTACAATGAGCAGTTCTTC	CASSRRSGPSSYNEQFF
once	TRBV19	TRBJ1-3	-	TGTGCCAGTAGTCAGCCCGCGGGGAACACCATATATTTT	CASSQPAGNTIYF
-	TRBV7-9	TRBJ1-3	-	TGTGCCAGCAGACAAAACAAACCATCAGGGCCGACTGGAAACACCATATATTTT	CASRQNKPSGPTGNTIYF
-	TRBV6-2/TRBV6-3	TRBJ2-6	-	TGTGCCAGCAGTCGGTCTGGGGCCAACGTCCTGACTTTC	CASSRSGANVLTF
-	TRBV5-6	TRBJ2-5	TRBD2	TGTGCCAGCAGTTCTTGGGGGGGACTTATCCAAGGAGAGACCCAGTACTTC	CASSSWGGLIQGETQYF
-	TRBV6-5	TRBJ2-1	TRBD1	TGTGCCAGCAGGCCAGGGGGCGTGGGCAATGAGCAGTTCTTC	CASRPGGVGNEQFF
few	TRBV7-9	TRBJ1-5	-	TGTGCCAGCAGCTTATCGGGTGCCCAGCATTTT	CASSLSGAQHF
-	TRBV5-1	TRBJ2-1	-	TGCGCCAGCAGCTTGCAGGGGAGCTCCTACAATGAGCAGTTCTTC	CASSLQGSSYNEQFF
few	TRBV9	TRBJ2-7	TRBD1	TGTGCCAGCAGCGTAGGGGACAGGGGCGAGCAGTACTTC	CASSVGDRGEQYF
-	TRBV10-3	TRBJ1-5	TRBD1	TGTGCCATCAGTGCCGGGACAGGGAGCAATCAGCCCCAGCATTTT	CAISAGTGSNQPQHF
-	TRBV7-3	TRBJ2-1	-	TGTGCCAGCAGCTTACCGGGACAAGTGGCAAATGAGCAGTTCTTC	CASSLPGQVANEQFF
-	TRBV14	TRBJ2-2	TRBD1	TGTGCCAGCAGCCTACCGGGACAGGGGGCGCCCGGGGAGCTGTTTTTT	CASSLPGQGAPGELFF
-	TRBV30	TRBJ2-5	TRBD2	TGTGCCTGGTCTCAGAGCGGGGGCGGTGAGACCCAGTACTTC	CAWSQSGGGETQYF
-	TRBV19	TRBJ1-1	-	TGTGCCAGTACCAGCGTAATGAACACTGAAGCTTTCTTT	CASTSVMNTEAFF
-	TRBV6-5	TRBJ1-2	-	TGTGCCACTACTCCGGGGGGTGGCGGCTACACCTTC	CATTPGGGGYTF
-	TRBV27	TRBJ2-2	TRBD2	TGTGCCAGCAGTTCCGCCTATAGCGGGGGGGCGGGCGCCGGGGAGCTGTTTTTT	CASSSAYSGGAGAGELFF
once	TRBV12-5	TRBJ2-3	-	TGTGCTAGTGGTTTGATAGCTCTCACAGATACGCAGTATTTT	CASGLIALTDTQYF
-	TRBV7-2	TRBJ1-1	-	TGTGCCAGCAGCTTAATCGGACAGAGAGTGGGAGAAGCTTTCTTT	CASSLIGQRVGEAFF
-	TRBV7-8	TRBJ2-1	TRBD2	TGTGCCAGCAGGGCCGGGACTAGGACTCTCAATGAGCAGTTCTTC	CASRAGTRTLNEQFF
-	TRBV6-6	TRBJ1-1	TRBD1	TGTGCCAGCACCCGGACAGGGGGGGGCACTGAAGCTTTCTTT	CASTRTGGGTEAFF
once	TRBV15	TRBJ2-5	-	TGTGCCACCAGCAGAGATAGGGGGACAGAGACCCAGTACTTC	CATSRDRGTETQYF
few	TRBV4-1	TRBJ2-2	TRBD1	TGCGCCAGCAGCCGAGTACGACAGGGCATTAGGGGCACCGGGGAGCTGTTTTTT	CASSRVRQGIRGTGELFF
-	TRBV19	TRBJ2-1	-	TGTGCCAGTAGTACCTGGACAGGGAGGGACAATGAGCAGTTCTTC	CASSTWTGRDNEQFF
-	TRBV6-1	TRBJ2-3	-	TGTGCCAGCAGTGACGACTGGACACAAACGCAGTATTTT	CASSDDWTQTQYF
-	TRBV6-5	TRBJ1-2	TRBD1	TGTGCCAGCAGTCGGACAGGGCTTGCCTATGGCTACACCTTC	CASSRTGLAYGYTF
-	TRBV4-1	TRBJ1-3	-	TGCGCCAGCAGCCAATTGTCAGGGGTAATCTCTGGAAACACCATATATTTT	CASSQLSGVISGNTIYF
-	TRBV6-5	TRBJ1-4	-	TGTGCCAGCAGCAAAGGGGGGGCTGGTAATGAAAAACTGTTTTTT	CASSKGGAGNEKLFF
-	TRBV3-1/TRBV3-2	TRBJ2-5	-	TGTGCCAGCAGCCAAGATTATCAGAAAGAGACCCAGTACTTC	CASSQDYQKETQYF
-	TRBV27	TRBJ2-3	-	TGTGCCAGCACCACACGTTACAGGGTGGGGACAGATACGCAGTATTTT	CASTTRYRVGTDTQYF
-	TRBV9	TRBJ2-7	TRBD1	TGTGCCAGCAGCTTCCTCTCCGGGACAGGGAGTCACGAGCAGTACTTC	CASSFLSGTGSHEQYF
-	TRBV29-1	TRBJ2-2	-	TGCAGCGTTGTGGCAGGGACCGGGGAGCTGTTTTTT	CSVVAGTGELFF
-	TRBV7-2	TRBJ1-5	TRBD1	TGTGCCAGCAGCTCGACAGGGGCGTCTATGAATCAGCCCCAGCATTTT	CASSSTGASMNQPQHF
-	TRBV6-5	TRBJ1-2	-	TGTGCCAGCAGGGAGGGGGGGATTGTTAACTATGGCTACACCTTC	CASREGGIVNYGYTF